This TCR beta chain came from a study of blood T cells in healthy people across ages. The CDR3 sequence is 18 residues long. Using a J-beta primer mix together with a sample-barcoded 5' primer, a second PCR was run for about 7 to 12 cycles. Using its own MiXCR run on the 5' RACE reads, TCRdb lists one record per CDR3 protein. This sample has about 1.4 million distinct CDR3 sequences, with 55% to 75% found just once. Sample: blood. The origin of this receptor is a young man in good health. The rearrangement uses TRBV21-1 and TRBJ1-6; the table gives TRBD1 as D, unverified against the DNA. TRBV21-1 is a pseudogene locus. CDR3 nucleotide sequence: TGTGCCAGCAGCCCCGAAACGATTGAAGGGCGTTCAAATTCACCCCTCCACTTT. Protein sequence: CASSPETIEGRSNSPLHF.